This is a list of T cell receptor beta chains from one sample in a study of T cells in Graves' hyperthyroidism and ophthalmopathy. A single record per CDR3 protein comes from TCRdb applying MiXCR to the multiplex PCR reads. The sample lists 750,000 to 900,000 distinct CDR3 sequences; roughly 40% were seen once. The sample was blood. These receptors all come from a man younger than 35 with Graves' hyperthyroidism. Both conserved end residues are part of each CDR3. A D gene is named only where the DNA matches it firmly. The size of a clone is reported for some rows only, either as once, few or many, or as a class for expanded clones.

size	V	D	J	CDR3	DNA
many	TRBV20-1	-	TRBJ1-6	CSARGRTNSPLHF	TGCAGTGCTAGGGGACGGACCAATTCACCCCTCCACTTT
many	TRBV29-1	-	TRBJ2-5	CSVLNLDSETQYF	TGCAGCGTCCTTAACCTTGACTCTGAGACCCAGTACTTC
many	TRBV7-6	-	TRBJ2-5	CASSQGQASGETQYF	TGTGCCAGCAGCCAAGGACAGGCCAGCGGGGAGACCCAGTACTTC
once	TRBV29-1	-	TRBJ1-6	CSLEANNSPLHF	TGCAGCTTAGAAGCGAATAATTCACCCCTCCACTTT
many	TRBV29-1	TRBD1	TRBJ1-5	CSVMDRDGNQPQHF	TGCAGCGTCATGGACAGGGATGGCAATCAGCCCCAGCATTTT
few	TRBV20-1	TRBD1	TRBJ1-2	CSAGTVYGYTF	TGCAGTGCCGGGACAGTGTATGGCTACACCTTC
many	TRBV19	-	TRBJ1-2	CAARPEGRNYGYTF	TGTGCCGCCCGACCGGAGGGGAGGAACTATGGCTACACCTTC
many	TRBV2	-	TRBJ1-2	CASAGGQIYGYTF	TGTGCCAGCGCTGGGGGCCAAATCTATGGCTACACCTTC
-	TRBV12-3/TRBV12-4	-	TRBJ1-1	CASSFRAGGGTEAFF	TGTGCCAGCAGTTTTAGGGCAGGAGGCGGCACTGAAGCTTTCTTT
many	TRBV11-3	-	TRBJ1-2	CASRLTGDYGYTF	TGTGCCAGCAGGTTGACAGGAGACTATGGCTACACCTTC
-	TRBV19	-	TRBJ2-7	CASSINGVGPYKQYF	TGTGCCAGTAGTATAAACGGGGTCGGACCCTACAAGCAGTACTTC
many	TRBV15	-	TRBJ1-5	CATSRGVIGEPQHF	TGTGCCACCAGCAGAGGTGTTATAGGAGAGCCCCAGCATTTT
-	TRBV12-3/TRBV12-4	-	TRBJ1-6	CASSPGGRVDSPLHF	TGTGCCAGCAGCCCAGGCGGCAGGGTAGACTCACCCCTCCACTTT
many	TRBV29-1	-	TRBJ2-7	CSVVSVNEQYF	TGCAGCGTTGTTTCTGTTAACGAGCAGTACTTC
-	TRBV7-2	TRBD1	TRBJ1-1	CASSETGNVVNTEAFF	TGTGCCAGCAGTGAGACAGGGAACGTCGTGAACACTGAAGCTTTCTTT
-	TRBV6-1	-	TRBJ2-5	CASSEGLWETQYF	TGTGCCAGCAGTGAGGGGCTTTGGGAGACCCAGTACTTC
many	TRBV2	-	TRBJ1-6	CASSQDRESPLHF	TGTGCCAGCAGTCAGGACAGAGAATCACCCCTCCACTTT
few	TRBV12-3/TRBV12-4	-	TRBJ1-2	CASSRGVGVKGYTF	TGTGCCAGCAGTCGCGGGGTAGGGGTAAAGGGCTACACCTTC
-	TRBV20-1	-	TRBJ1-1	CSARERGTHRDTEAFF	TGCAGTGCTAGAGAGCGGGGGACACATAGGGACACTGAAGCTTTCTTT
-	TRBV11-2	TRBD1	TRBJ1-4	CASSLPPGQGNEKLFF	TGTGCCAGCAGCCTCCCCCCGGGACAGGGGAATGAAAAACTGTTTTTT
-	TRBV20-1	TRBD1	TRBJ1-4	CSARGPDRGQEKLFF	TGCAGTGCTAGAGGGCCCGACAGGGGGCAGGAAAAACTGTTTTTT
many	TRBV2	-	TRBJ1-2	CASRATGFYGYTF	TGTGCCAGCAGGGCAACAGGGTTCTATGGCTACACCTTC
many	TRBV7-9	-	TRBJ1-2	CASSLGGGGYGYTF	TGTGCCAGCAGCTTAGGGGGCGGGGGATATGGCTACACCTTC
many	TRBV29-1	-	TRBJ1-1	CSVEEAQGLNTEAFF	TGCAGCGTTGAAGAGGCACAGGGTTTGAACACTGAAGCTTTCTTT
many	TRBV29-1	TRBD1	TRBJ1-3	CSVYPTGAGNTIYF	TGCAGCGTTTACCCGACAGGGGCCGGAAACACCATATATTTT
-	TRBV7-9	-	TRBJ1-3	CASSLGGTSGNTIYF	TGTGCCAGCAGCTTGGGGGGAACGTCCGGAAACACCATATATTTT
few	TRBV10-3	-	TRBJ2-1	CAISGGSGDEQFF	TGTGCCATCAGTGGGGGGTCAGGCGATGAGCAGTTCTTC
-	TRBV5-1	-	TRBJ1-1	CASSLAHLNTEAFF	TGCGCCAGCAGCTTGGCTCACCTGAACACTGAAGCTTTCTTT
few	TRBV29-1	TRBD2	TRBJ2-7	CSAHGGGYEQYF	TGCAGCGCACACGGCGGGGGCTACGAGCAGTACTTC
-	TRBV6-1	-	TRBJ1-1	CASSLRGPGGTEAFF	TGTGCCAGCAGCCTGAGGGGCCCAGGAGGGACTGAAGCTTTCTTT
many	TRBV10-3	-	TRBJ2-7	CAISESAWEQYF	TGTGCCATCAGCGAGTCGGCTTGGGAGCAGTACTTC
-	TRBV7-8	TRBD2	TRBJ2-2	CATRGGTSGTGELFF	TGTGCCACCCGAGGAGGGACTAGCGGGACCGGGGAGCTGTTTTTT
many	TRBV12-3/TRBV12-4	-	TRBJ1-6	CASSSTPSPLHF	TGTGCCAGCAGTTCAACTCCTTCACCCCTCCACTTT
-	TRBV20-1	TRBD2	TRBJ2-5	CGARNSGGRETQYF	TGCGGTGCTAGAAATAGCGGGGGCCGGGAGACCCAGTACTTC
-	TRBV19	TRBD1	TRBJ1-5	CASISGQGYSNQPQHF	TGTGCCAGTATTTCCGGACAGGGGTATAGCAATCAGCCCCAGCATTTT
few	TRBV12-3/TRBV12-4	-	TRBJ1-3	CASSRAPSGNTIYF	TGTGCCAGCAGTCGGGCCCCCTCTGGAAACACCATATATTTT
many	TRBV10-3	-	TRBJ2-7	CAISGGNEQYF	TGTGCCATCAGTGGAGGTAACGAGCAGTACTTC
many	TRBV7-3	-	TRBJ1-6	CASSLGIHSPLHF	TGTGCCAGCAGCTTAGGGATCCATTCACCCCTCCACTTT
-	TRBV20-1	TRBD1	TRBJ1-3	CSARAIMTGNGNTIYF	TGCAGTGCTAGAGCCATCATGACAGGGAATGGAAACACCATATATTTT
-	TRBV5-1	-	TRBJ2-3	CASSQARGTQYF	TGCGCCAGCAGCCAAGCGAGGGGTACGCAGTATTTT
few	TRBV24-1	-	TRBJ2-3	CATSDPVLGRDDTQYF	TGTGCCACCAGTGATCCCGTGCTGGGACGAGACGATACGCAGTATTTT
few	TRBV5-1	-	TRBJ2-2	CASSLEQSTGELFF	TGCGCCAGCAGCTTGGAACAGAGCACCGGGGAGCTGTTTTTT
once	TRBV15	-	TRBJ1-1	CATSRTPGNTEAFF	TGTGCCACCAGCAGAACTCCCGGGAACACTGAAGCTTTCTTT
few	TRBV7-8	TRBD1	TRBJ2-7	CASSWGTGSSEQYF	TGTGCCAGCAGCTGGGGGACAGGGAGTAGCGAGCAGTACTTC
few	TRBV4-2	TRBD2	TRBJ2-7	CASSQELAGVKYF	TGTGCCAGCAGCCAAGAACTAGCGGGAGTCAAGTACTTC
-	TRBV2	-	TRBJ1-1	CASSARVESVAEAFF	TGTGCCAGCAGTGCCAGGGTAGAAAGTGTCGCTGAAGCTTTCTTT
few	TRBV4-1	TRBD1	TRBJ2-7	CASSQEATGTPYEQYF	TGCGCCAGCAGCCAAGAGGCGACAGGGACCCCCTACGAGCAGTACTTC
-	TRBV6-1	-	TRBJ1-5	CAGSAQGSGNQPQHF	TGTGCCGGCAGTGCACAGGGTTCGGGCAATCAGCCCCAGCATTTT
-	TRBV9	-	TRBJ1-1	CASRPLGGRNTEAFF	TGTGCCAGCAGACCCTTGGGGGGCAGAAACACTGAAGCTTTCTTT
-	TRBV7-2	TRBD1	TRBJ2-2	CASSPGQGFAGELFF	TGTGCCAGCAGCCCGGGACAGGGGTTTGCCGGGGAGCTGTTTTTT
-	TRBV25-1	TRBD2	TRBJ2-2	CASSLTSGITGELFF	TGTGCCAGCAGTTTAACTAGCGGGATCACCGGGGAGCTGTTTTTT
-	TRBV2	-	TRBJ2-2	CASSYRDVGELFF	TGTGCCAGCAGTTACAGGGATGTCGGGGAGCTGTTTTTT
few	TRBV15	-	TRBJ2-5	CATSSLGPQETQYF	TGTGCCACCAGCAGCTTAGGGCCCCAAGAGACCCAGTACTTC
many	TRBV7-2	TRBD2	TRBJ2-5	CASSFSLAGTETQYF	TGTGCCAGCAGCTTTAGTCTAGCGGGAACAGAGACCCAGTACTTC